One sample yielded the 6 T cell receptor beta chains listed below, sequenced in a study of cytomegalovirus exposure and HLA in healthy donors. The PCR ran on 60 Vbeta and 13 Jbeta primers. Assay used: immunoSEQ multiplex PCR; TCRdb lists only in-frame clones, some missing. This sample carries about 170,000 clones, around 79% of them seen once, and the ten largest clones take just under 1%. Input material: PBMCs. The receptors originated from a woman between 50 and 59 years old in good health and CMV-seropositive.

The rearrangement links TRBV7-2 to TRBJ1-5; a weak D match, TRBD1 (6 bases). The CDR3 has 13 amino acids. Per the germline V gene, CDR1 is SGHTA and CDR2 is FQGNSA. Trimming pared 6 bases from V and 2 bases from J, leaving 8 bases between. The CDR3 nucleotides are TGTGCCAGCAGACAGGGCGGCAATCAGCCCCAGCATTTT. It yields the protein CASRQGGNQPQHF.

This clone was detected only a few times. The rearrangement links TRBV9 to TRBJ2-3; a possible D gene is TRBD1 (5 bases). V was shortened by 4 bases and J by 2 bases, with 14 bases between the two germline ends. The CDR3 loop spans 15 amino acids. Germline CDR1 reads SGDLS; CDR2 reads YYNGEE. DNA of the CDR3: TGTGCCAGCAGCTCACAGGTCCGCCTCACAGATACGCAGTATTTT. Protein: CASSSQVRLTDTQYF.

The V call is TRBV2, the J call TRBJ2-7; no firm D call. The CDR3 spans 13 residues. Germline values: CDR1 SNHLY, CDR2 FYNNEI. The V end lost 4 bases, the J end lost 4 bases, and 11 bases lay between the germline ends. DNA for the CDR3: TGTGCCAGCAGTGTATACTACCGGTACGAGCAGTACTTC. Its protein is CASSVYYRYEQYF.

The chain links TRBV5-6 to TRBJ1-2; weak D call: TRBD1 (5 bases). V gave up 0 bases and J gave up 8 bases, with 8 bases separating them. The germline V gene encodes CDR1 SGHDT and CDR2 YYEEEE. This CDR3 contains 12 residues. CDR3 in amino acids: CASSLGYRGYTF. CDR3 DNA: TGTGCCAGCAGCTTGGGGTACAGGGGCTACACCTTC.

This chain links TRBV2 with TRBJ2-7, with 15 positions matching TRBD2. V shed 11 bases and J 6 bases; nucleotides not matched to a gene: 2. The CDR3 is 12 residues long. Per the germline V gene, CDR1 is SNHLY and CDR2 is FYNNEI. CDR3 DNA sequence: TGTGCCGGGGGACTAGCGGGAGGCGAGCAGTACTTC. It encodes CAGGLAGGEQYF.

This rearrangement joins TRBV28 to TRBJ2-5; tentatively, D is TRBD1 (5 bases). Trimming stripped 2 bases from V and 7 bases from J, with 14 bases between. The germline CDR1 and CDR2 sequences are MDHEN and SYDVKM. This CDR3 region has 14 residues. The CDR3 bases are TGTGCCAGCAGTTTAATTCCAGGGCCGGGGACCCAGTACTTC. Translation gives CASSLIPGPGTQYF.